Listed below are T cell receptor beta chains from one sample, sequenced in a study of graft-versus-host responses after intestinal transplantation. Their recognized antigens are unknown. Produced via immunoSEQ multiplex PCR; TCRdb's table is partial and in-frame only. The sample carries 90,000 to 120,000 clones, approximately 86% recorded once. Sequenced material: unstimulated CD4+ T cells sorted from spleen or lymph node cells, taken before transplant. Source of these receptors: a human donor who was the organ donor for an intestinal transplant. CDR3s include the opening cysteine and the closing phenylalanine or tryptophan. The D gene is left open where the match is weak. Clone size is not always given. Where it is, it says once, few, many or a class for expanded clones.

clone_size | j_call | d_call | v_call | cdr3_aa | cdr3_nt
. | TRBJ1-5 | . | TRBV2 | CASSEMFSNQPQHF | TGTGCCAGCAGTGAAATGTTTAGCAATCAGCCCCAGCATTTT
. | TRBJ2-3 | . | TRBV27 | CATSIGTSTDTQYF | TGTGCCACCTCGATCGGGACTAGCACAGATACGCAGTATTTT
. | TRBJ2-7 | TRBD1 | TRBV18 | CASSPTGGILYEQYF | TGTGCCAGCTCACCCACAGGGGGCATTCTCTACGAGCAGTACTTC
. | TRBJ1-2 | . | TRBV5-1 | CASSPGGDYGYTF | TGCGCCAGCAGCCCAGGAGGGGACTATGGCTACACCTTC
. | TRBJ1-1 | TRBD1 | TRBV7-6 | CATSGQENTEAFF | TGTGCCACCTCGGGACAGGAGAACACTGAAGCTTTCTTT
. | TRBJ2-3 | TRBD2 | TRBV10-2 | CASKASGADTQYF | TGCGCCAGCAAGGCTAGCGGGGCAGATACGCAGTATTTT
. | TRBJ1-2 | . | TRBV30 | CASLNYGYTF | TGTGCCTCACTTAACTATGGCTACACCTTC
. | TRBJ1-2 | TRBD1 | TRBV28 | CASSPPDRAYGYTF | TGTGCCAGCAGCCCCCCCGACAGGGCCTATGGCTACACCTTC
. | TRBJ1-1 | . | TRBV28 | CASSSTGLQNTEAFF | TGTGCCAGCAGTTCCACAGGTCTTCAGAACACTGAAGCTTTCTTT
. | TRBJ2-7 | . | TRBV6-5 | CASGRETGAQYF | TGTGCCAGTGGGAGGGAGACGGGGGCCCAGTACTTC
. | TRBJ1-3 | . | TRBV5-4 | CASSLWGPGNTIYF | TGTGCCAGCAGCTTGTGGGGGCCGGGAAACACCATATATTTT
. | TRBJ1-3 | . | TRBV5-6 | CASSFGGAGGSGNTIYF | TGTGCCAGCAGCTTCGGGGGGGCCGGTGGCTCTGGAAACACCATATATTTT
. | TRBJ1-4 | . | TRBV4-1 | CASSQVRAGNEKLFF | TGCGCCAGCAGCCAAGTTCGGGCAGGGAATGAAAAACTGTTTTTT
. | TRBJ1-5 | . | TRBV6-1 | CASNGQTDQPQHF | TGTGCCAGCAACGGACAGACTGATCAGCCCCAGCATTTT
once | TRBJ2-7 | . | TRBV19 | CASSDRSGYEQYF | TGTGCCAGTAGTGATCGCTCCGGCTACGAGCAGTACTTC
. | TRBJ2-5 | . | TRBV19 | CASSGGAGETQYF | TGTGCCAGTAGTGGTGGGGCGGGAGAGACCCAGTACTTC
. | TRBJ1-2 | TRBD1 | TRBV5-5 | CASSLGPETGGGYTF | TGTGCCAGCAGCCTCGGACCTGAGACAGGGGGAGGCTACACCTTC
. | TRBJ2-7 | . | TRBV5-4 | CASSLRGQWRSSYEQYF | TGTGCCAGCAGTCTCCGGGGCCAGTGGAGGAGCTCCTACGAGCAGTACTTC
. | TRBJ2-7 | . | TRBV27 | CASSLSPPRLGIRYEQYF | TGTGCCAGCAGTTTATCCCCCCCCCGGCTAGGTATACGCTACGAGCAGTACTTC
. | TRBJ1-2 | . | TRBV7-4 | CASRKTGKSYGCTF | TGTGCCAGCAGAAAAACCGGGAAGAGCTATGGCTGCACCTTC
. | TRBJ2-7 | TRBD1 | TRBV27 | CASTSTGTGDYEQYF | TGTGCCAGCACTTCGACCGGGACAGGGGACTACGAGCAGTACTTC
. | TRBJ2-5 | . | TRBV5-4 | CASSEPGTPMTQYF | TGTGCCAGCAGCGAGCCCGGGACGCCGATGACCCAGTACTTC
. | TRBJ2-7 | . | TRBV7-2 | CASSSALASYEQYF | TGTGCCAGCAGCTCCGCTTTAGCCTCCTACGAGCAGTACTTC
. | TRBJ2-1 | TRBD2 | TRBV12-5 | CASGHEPGTSGGISENEQFF | TGTGCTAGTGGTCACGAACCCGGGACTAGCGGGGGTATTTCTGAGAATGAGCAGTTCTTC
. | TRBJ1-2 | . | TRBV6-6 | CASSYYGTNYGYTF | TGTGCCAGCAGTTACTACGGGACCAACTATGGCTACACCTTC
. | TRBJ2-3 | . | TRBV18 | CASSPKDTQYF | TGTGCCAGCTCACCAAAAGATACGCAGTATTTT
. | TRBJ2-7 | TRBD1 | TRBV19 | CASSIGGGVDEQYF | TGTGCCAGTAGTATAGGAGGGGGCGTCGACGAGCAGTACTTC
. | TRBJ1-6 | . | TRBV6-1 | CAVRYGQTNSPLHF | TGTGCCGTTCGATACGGACAGACCAATTCACCCCTCCACTTT
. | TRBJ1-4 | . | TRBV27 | CASSSHRVVGEKLFF | TGTGCCAGCAGTTCCCACAGGGTGGTAGGTGAAAAACTGTTTTTT
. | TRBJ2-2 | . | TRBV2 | CAKRRVSGGELFF | TGTGCCAAGAGAAGGGTCAGCGGGGGGGAGCTGTTTTTT
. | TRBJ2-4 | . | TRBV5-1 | CASSSDSRADIQYF | TGCGCCAGCAGCTCAGATAGCCGAGCAGACATTCAGTACTTC
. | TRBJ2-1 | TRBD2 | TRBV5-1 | CASSFVAGSSYNEQFF | TGCGCCAGCAGCTTCGTAGCGGGTTCCTCCTACAATGAGCAGTTCTTC
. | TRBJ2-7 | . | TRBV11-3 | CASSLDPSSYEQYF | TGTGCCAGCAGCTTAGATCCCTCATCCTACGAGCAGTACTTC
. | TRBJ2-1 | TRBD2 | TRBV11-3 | CASSALGHSGSGNEQFF | TGTGCCAGCAGCGCCTTGGGGCATAGCGGGAGTGGAAATGAGCAGTTCTTC
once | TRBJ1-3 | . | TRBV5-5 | CASSLAFRQTSGNTIYF | TGTGCCAGCAGCTTGGCTTTCCGACAGACCTCTGGAAACACCATATATTTT
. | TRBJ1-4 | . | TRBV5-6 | CASSRTEVNEKLFF | TGTGCCAGCAGCCGGACAGAAGTAAATGAAAAACTGTTTTTT
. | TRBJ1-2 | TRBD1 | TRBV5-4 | CASSWDRGWNYGYTF | TGTGCCAGCAGCTGGGACAGGGGGTGGAACTATGGCTACACCTTC
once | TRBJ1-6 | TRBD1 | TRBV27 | CASRAAGTGLSPLHF | TGTGCCAGCAGGGCCGCCGGGACAGGGCTTTCACCCCTCCACTTT
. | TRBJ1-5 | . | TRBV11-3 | CASSPCTPQGIDQPQHF | TGTGCCAGCAGCCCTTGTACTCCACAGGGTATAGATCAGCCCCAGCATTTT
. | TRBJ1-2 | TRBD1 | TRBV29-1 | CSVDTGANYGYTF | TGCAGCGTTGACACAGGGGCCAACTATGGCTACACCTTC
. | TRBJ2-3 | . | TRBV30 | CAWSDGSTDTQYF | TGTGCCTGGAGTGACGGCAGCACAGATACGCAGTATTTT
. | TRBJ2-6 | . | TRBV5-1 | CASSLRVGGGAGANVLTF | TGCGCCAGCAGCCTACGGGTCGGAGGGGGCGCTGGGGCCAACGTCCTGACTTTC
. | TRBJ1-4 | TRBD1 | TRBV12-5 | CASGLGTGRGEKLFF | TGTGCTAGTGGGCTGGGGACAGGCCGTGGTGAAAAACTGTTTTTT
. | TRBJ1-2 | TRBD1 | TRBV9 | CASSVSGTVGYGYTF | TGTGCCAGCAGCGTCTCCGGGACAGTAGGCTATGGCTACACCTTC
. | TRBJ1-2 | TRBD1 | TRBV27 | CASSGQGVGYTF | TGTGCCAGCAGTGGACAGGGTGTTGGCTACACCTTC
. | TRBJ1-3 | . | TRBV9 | CASSVGPGAGNTIYF | TGTGCCAGCAGCGTAGGGCCAGGGGCTGGAAACACCATATATTTT
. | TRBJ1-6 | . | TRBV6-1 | CASSEASGFNSPLHF | TGTGCCAGCAGTGAAGCATCGGGGTTCAATTCACCCCTCCACTTT
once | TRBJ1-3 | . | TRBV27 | CASSLLQGNTIYF | TGTGCCAGCAGTTTATTACAGGGAAACACCATATATTTT
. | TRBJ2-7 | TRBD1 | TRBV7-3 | CASSLTGTGPNEQYF | TGTGCCAGCAGCTTAACCGGGACAGGGCCCAACGAGCAGTACTTC
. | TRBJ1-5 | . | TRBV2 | CASSPSSPSLGSLYNQPQHF | TGTGCCAGCAGTCCGAGCAGCCCATCTCTGGGTAGTTTGTATAATCAGCCCCAGCATTTT
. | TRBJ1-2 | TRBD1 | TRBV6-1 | CASSESLDRVFYGYTF | TGTGCCAGCAGTGAGAGTTTGGACAGGGTATTCTATGGCTACACCTTC
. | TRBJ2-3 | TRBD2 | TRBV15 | CATSRVSTSGADTQYF | TGTGCCACCAGCAGAGTTTCGACTAGCGGGGCAGATACGCAGTATTTT
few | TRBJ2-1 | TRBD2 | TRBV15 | CATSSGTSGANEQFF | TGTGCCACCAGCAGTGGGACTAGCGGGGCTAATGAGCAGTTCTTC
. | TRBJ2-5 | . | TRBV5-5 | CASSRQKETQYF | TGTGCCAGCAGCCGACAAAAAGAGACCCAGTACTTC
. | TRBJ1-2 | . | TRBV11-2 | CASSLNMLGQNYGYTF | TGTGCCAGCAGCTTAAATATGCTAGGACAAAACTATGGCTACACCTTC
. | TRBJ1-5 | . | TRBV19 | CASSTDRTAQPQHF | TGTGCCAGTAGTACCGACAGGACAGCTCAGCCCCAGCATTTT
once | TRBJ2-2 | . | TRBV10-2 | CASRQYTGELFF | TGCGCCAGTCGACAGTACACCGGGGAGCTGTTTTTT
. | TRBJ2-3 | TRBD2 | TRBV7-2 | CASSPGLAGGADTQYF | TGTGCCAGCAGCCCCGGACTAGCGGGAGGCGCAGATACGCAGTATTTT
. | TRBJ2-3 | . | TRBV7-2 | CASSSYTDTQYF | TGTGCCAGCAGCTCCTACACAGATACGCAGTATTTT